This TCR beta chain was sequenced in a study of early T cells in non-severe SARS-CoV-2 infection. On the study more broadly: Whole-blood bulk RNA, unsorted, was sequenced, and chains were unpaired.

This clonotype was seen only a few times. What it binds is unknown. General study points: Clonotype matching in VDJdb favored anti-spike CD8 responses and did not capture private and CD4 specificities.

The protocol attached unique molecular identifiers to individual cDNA molecules. TCRdb analysed the 5' RACE reads with MiXCR anew, one entry per CDR3 protein. The data contain approximately 37,000 distinct CDR3 sequences, roughly 7.9% of them seen just once; the ten biggest clones take up about an eighth. Per the germline V gene, CDR1 is GTSNPN and CDR2 is SVGIG (reference sequence). This CDR3 is 15 amino acids long. Trimming took 0 bases from V and 3 from J; bases not matched to a gene: 5. This chain links TRBV30 with TRBJ2-3; 8 positions match TRBD2. The sequence was obtained from an adult who was a healthcare worker with PCR-confirmed SARS-CoV-2 infection or an uninfected control (not recorded which). This specimen consisted of whole blood, obtained at baseline. CDR3 in DNA: TGTGCCTGGAGTGTACTTAGCGGGGTGACAGATACGCAGTATTTT. Translated, it gives CAWSVLSGVTDTQYF.